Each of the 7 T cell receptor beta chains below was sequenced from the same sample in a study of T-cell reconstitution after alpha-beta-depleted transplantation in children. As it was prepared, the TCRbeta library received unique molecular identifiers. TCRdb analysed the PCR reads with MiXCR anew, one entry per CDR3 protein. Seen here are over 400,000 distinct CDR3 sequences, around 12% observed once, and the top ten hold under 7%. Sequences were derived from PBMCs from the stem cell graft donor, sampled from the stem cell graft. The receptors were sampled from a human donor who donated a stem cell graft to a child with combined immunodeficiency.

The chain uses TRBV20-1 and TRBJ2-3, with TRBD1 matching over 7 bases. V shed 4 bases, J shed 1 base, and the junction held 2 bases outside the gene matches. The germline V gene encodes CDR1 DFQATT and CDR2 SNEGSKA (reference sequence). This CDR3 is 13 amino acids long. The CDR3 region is CSAMGQRTDTQYF. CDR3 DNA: TGCAGTGCTATGGGACAGCGCACAGATACGCAGTATTTT.

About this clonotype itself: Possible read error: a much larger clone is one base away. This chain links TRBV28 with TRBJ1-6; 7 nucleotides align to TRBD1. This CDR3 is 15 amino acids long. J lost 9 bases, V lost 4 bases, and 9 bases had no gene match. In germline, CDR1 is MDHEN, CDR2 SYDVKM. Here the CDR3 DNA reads TGTGCCAGCAGTTCCTCGACAGGGCAAGGTTCACCCCTCCACTTT. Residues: CASSSSTGQGSPLHF.

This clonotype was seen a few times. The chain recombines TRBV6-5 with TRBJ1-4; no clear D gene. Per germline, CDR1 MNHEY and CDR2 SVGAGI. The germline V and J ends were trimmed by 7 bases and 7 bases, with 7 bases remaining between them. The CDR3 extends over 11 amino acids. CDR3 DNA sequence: TGTGCCAGCATGGGCGCTGAAAAACTGTTTTTT. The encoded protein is CASMGAEKLFF.

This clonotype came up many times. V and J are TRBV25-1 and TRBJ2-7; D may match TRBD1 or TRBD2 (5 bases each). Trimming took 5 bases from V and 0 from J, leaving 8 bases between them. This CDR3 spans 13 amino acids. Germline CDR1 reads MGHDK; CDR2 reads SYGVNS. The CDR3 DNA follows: TGTGCCAGCAGTAATGGGGGCTCCTACGAGCAGTACTTC. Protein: CASSNGGSYEQYF.

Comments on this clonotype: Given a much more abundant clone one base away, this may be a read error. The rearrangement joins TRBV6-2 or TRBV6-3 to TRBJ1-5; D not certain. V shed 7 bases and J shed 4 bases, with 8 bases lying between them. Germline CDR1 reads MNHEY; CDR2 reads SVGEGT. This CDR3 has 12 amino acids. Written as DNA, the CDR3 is TGTGCCAGCAAGGCAGGTAATCAGCCCCAGCATTTT. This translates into CASKAGNQPQHF.

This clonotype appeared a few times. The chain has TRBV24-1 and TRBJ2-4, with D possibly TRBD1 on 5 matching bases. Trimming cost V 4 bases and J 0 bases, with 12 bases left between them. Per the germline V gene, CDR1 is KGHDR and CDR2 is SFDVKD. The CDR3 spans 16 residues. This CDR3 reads CATSDLTAVAKNIQYF. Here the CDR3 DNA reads TGTGCCACCAGTGACTTGACAGCCGTAGCCAAAAACATTCAGTACTTC.

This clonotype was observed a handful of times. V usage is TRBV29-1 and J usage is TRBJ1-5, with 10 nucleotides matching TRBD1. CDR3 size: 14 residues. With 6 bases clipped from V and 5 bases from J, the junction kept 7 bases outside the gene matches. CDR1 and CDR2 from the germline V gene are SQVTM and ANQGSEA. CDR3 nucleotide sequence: TGCAGCGTGGCGGGACAGGGGACCGATCAGCCCCAGCATTTT. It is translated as CSVAGQGTDQPQHF.